One and the same sample provided the 8 T cell receptor beta chains below, sequenced in a study of OX40 agonist ivuxolimab in advanced cancers. The method behind the library was the immunoSEQ multiplex PCR assay. TCRdb holds this immuneACCESS table with in-frame rearrangements only. Some clones are missing; in checked studies, unresolved V genes explain under half, and the rest has no known cause. In all, the sample holds some 50,000 clones, and 88% of those were seen once. Over 50% of the sample lies in the top ten. The material was CD4+ or CD8+ T cells sorted from blood, obtained in a trial of the OX40 agonist ivuxolimab. Receptor source: an adult with an advanced solid tumor such as melanoma, head and neck, liver or kidney cancer.

The gene calls are TRBV4-2 and TRBJ1-2, with 8 bases identical to TRBD1. CDR3 size: 14 residues. Germline-derived CDR1 and CDR2 are LGHNA and YNFKEQ. V shed 5 bases and J 7 bases; nucleotides not matched to a gene: 9. CDR3 nucleotides: TGTGCCAGCAGCTTGTCGCAGGGGGCGAGTGGCTACACCTTC. Translated: CASSLSQGASGYTF.

This chain uses TRBV7-8 with TRBJ1-2; no firm D call. Trimming removed 2 bases from V and 4 bases from J, with 11 bases in between. The CDR3 is made up of 14 amino acids. Looked up from germline, CDR1 is SGHVS and CDR2 is FQNEAQ. The CDR3 DNA reads as TGTGCCAGCAGCTTATTCCTTGGTAGCTATGGCTACACCTTC. This sequence encodes CASSLFLGSYGYTF.

The rearrangement links TRBV20-1 to TRBJ1-2, with unresolved D. The V and J ends lost 6 bases and 4 bases respectively, with 9 bases between them. Germline-derived CDR1 and CDR2 are DFQATT and SNEGSKA (reference sequence). The CDR3 totals 11 residues. CDR3 bases: TGCAGTGCCTATAGCCCCTATGGCTACACCTTC. The encoded protein is CSAYSPYGYTF.

The V call is TRBV4-1, the J call TRBJ1-5; D not certain. Between the trimmed V and J ends, which lost 0 bases and 4 bases, there was a span of 4 bases. Germline V CDR1 and CDR2: MGHRA, YSYEKL. This CDR3 contains 13 residues. This chain's CDR3 is CASSQDRNQPQHF. The CDR3 region has the DNA TGCGCCAGCAGCCAAGATCGGAATCAGCCCCAGCATTTT.

The chain recombines TRBV19 with TRBJ2-5; D is perhaps TRBD1 or TRBD2 (5 bases each). The V and J ends lost 5 bases and 3 bases respectively, with 10 bases between them. CDR1 LNHDA and CDR2 SQIVND come from the germline V gene (reference sequence). The CDR3 runs 13 residues. CDR3 in DNA: TGTGCCAGTAGTCCGGGGCACAAAGAGACCCAGTACTTC. Its translation is CASSPGHKETQYF.

The V gene is TRBV11-2, the J gene TRBJ1-5; unclear D gene. V gave up 3 bases and J gave up 4 bases, with 13 bases separating them. There are 15 residues in the CDR3. Per germline, CDR1 SGHAT and CDR2 FQNNGV. CDR3 amino acids: CASSLESEGNQPQHF. The CDR3 coding sequence is TGTGCCAGCAGCTTGGAGTCTGAGGGAAATCAGCCCCAGCATTTT. Using reference TRBV11-2 and TRBJ1-5 for the parts outside the CDR3, the full variable domain is EAGVAQSPRYKIIEKRQSVAFWCNPISGHATLYWYQQILGQGPKLLIQFQNNGVVDDSQLPKDRFSAERLKGVDSTLKIQPAKLEDSAVYLCASSLESEGNQPQHFGDGTRLSIL.

The CDR3 DNA follows: TGTGCCTGGCTGAGGGGGACAGTAGGAGTTAGCTATGGCTACACCTTC. It is translated as CAWLRGTVGVSYGYTF. The rearrangement links TRBV30 to TRBJ1-2; 7 nucleotides align to TRBD1. The CDR3 contains 16 residues. The junction had 16 bases not matched to a gene; V was cut back by 5 bases and J by 4 bases. Germline V CDR1 and CDR2: GTSNPN, SVGIG (reference sequence).

The CDR3 DNA follows: TGTGCCAGCAGCCGACCGGACGGCTTGACCGAGCAGTACTTC. Amino acids: CASSRPDGLTEQYF. This chain joins TRBV7-2 and TRBJ2-7; D call uncertain. V dropped 5 bases and J dropped 6 bases, with 17 bases sitting between them. This CDR3 comprises 14 residues. The germline CDR1 and CDR2 sequences are SGHTA and FQGNSA.